This TCR beta chain was sequenced during a study of cytomegalovirus exposure and HLA in healthy donors. Unmatched junction bases numbered 3, after V lost 0 bases and J lost 4 bases. The CDR3 runs 15 residues. Germline V lookup: CDR1 MGHRA, CDR2 YSYEKL. Some clones are missing from TCRdb's copy, which holds only in-frame ones; the method was immunoSEQ multiplex PCR. This table has more than 85,000 clones, approximately 90% appearing once. Sequencing was done on a sample of PBMCs. The TCR was taken from a young woman in good health and CMV-seropositive. The V gene is TRBV4-1, the J gene TRBJ2-1; 7 nucleotides align to TRBD2. The CDR3 sequence: CASSQEGRGYNEQFF. CDR3 in DNA: TGCGCCAGCAGCCAAGAAGGGAGGGGATACAATGAGCAGTTCTTC.